The clone carrying this T cell receptor (beta chain) has just one count. The time point is: newly diagnosed, previously untreated cHL patient sample. These data are taken from a study of PD-1 blockade in classical Hodgkin lymphoma. The table came from immunoSEQ multiplex PCR; TCRdb's copy has only in-frame clones and leaves some out. The table has around 30,000 clones, more than 85% seen once. This CDR3 comprises 13 residues. In germline, CDR1 is SGHTA, CDR2 FQGNSA. Deletions cut 2 bases from V and 3 bases from J, with 7 bases between. The chain has TRBV7-2 and TRBJ1-2; D gene unclear. The receptor was isolated from a human donor with classical Hodgkin lymphoma. The sample consisted of peripheral blood mononuclear cells (PBMCs). DNA for the CDR3: TGTGCCAGCAGCTTATACAACGACTATGGCTACACCTTC. Its translation: CASSLYNDYGYTF.